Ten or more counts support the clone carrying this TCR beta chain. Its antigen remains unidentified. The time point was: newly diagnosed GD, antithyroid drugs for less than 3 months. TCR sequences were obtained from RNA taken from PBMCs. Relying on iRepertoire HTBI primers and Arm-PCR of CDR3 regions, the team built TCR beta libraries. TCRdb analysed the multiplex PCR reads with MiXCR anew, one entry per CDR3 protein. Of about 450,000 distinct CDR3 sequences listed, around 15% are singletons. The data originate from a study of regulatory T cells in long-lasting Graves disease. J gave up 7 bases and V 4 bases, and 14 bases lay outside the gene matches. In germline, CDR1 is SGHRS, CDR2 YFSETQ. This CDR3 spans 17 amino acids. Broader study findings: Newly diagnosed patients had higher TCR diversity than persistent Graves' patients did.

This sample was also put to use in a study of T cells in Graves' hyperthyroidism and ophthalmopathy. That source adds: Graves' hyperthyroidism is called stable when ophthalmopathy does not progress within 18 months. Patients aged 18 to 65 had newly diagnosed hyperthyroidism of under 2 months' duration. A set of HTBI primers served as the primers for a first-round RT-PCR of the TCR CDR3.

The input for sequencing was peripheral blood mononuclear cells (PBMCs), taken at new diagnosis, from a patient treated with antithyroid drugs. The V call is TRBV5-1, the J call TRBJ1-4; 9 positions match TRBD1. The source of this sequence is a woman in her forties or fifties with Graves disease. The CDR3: CASSPGQGSRSGEKLFF. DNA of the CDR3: TGCGCCAGCAGCCCGGGACAGGGCAGTCGTTCGGGTGAAAAACTGTTTTTT.